Below are 10 T cell receptor beta chains sequenced from a single sample in a study of cytomegalovirus exposure and HLA in healthy donors. The PCR had 60 Vbeta and 13 Jbeta primers. Assay: immunoSEQ multiplex PCR; the TCRdb copy retains only in-frame clones and omits some. The sample carries about 43,000 clones, roughly 60% recorded once. The sequencing input was PBMCs. These receptors originate from a human donor in good health.

The J gene is TRBJ1-6, the V gene TRBV10-2, with 9 bases lining up with TRBD1. V dropped 6 bases and J dropped 10; count of bases not matched to a gene: 7. The germline gives CDR1 WSHSY, CDR2 SAAADI. The CDR3 contains 14 residues. The CDR3 here is CASRRDREASPLHF. For the CDR3, the DNA is TGCGCCAGCAGAAGGGACAGGGAAGCGTCACCCCTCCACTTT.

The chain couples TRBV6-1 to TRBJ1-3; D is perhaps TRBD1 (6 bases). Germline-derived CDR1 and CDR2 are MNHNS and SASEGT. Trimming pared 5 bases from V and 4 bases from J, leaving 9 bases between. There are 13 residues in the CDR3. CDR3 sequence reads: CASSQGLGNTIYF. CDR3 nucleotide sequence: TGTGCCAGCAGTCAGGGGTTAGGAAACACCATATATTTT.

The table lists this clone with a count of one. V is TRBV29-1 and J is TRBJ1-6; the D gene is possibly TRBD1 (5 bases). V was pared by 6 bases and J by 7 bases, with 13 bases between. CDR1 and CDR2 from the germline V gene are SQVTM and ANQGSEA. The CDR3 runs 13 residues. The CDR3 region is CSVATASNSPLHF. In DNA form, the CDR3 reads TGCAGCGTCGCGACAGCCTCCAATTCACCCCTCCACTTT.

The chain couples TRBV4-3 to TRBJ1-2, with 8 bases that match TRBD1. The CDR3 runs to 18 residues. Per germline, CDR1 LGHNA and CDR2 YSLEER. The ends lost 3 bases at V and 8 bases at J; junction bases unmatched: 20. The CDR3 DNA follows: TGCGCCAGCAGCCAGAACTTATTCTGGACAGGGAGGTCGCGGGGCTACACCTTC. Encoded protein: CASSQNLFWTGRSRGYTF.

This clone came up a few times. The V and J genes are TRBV9 and TRBJ2-1; D perhaps matches TRBD2 (6 bases). CDR1 SGDLS and CDR2 YYNGEE come from the germline V gene. This CDR3 is built from 14 residues. V dropped 4 bases and J dropped 8 bases, with 16 bases sitting between them. The CDR3 reads CASSQLSWGDEQFF. The CDR3 nucleotides read TGTGCCAGCAGCCAATTATCGTGGGGGGATGAGCAGTTCTTC.

The rearrangement links TRBV7-9 to TRBJ2-7; D is uncertain. V lost 3 bases and J 0 bases, leaving 9 bases between the germline ends. Germline V gene lookup returns CDR1 SEHNR and CDR2 FQNEAQ (reference sequence). CDR3 length: 14 residues. CDR3 sequence (DNA): TGTGCCAGCAGCTTTGTCACAGACTCCTACGAGCAGTACTTC. This sequence encodes CASSFVTDSYEQYF.

The rearrangement uses TRBV15 and TRBJ1-6, with D possibly being TRBD1 (5 bases). CDR1 is LNHNV, CDR2 YYDKDF, per germline (reference sequence). This CDR3 comprises 14 residues. V was shortened by 2 bases and J by 7 bases, with 9 bases between the two germline ends. Written as DNA, the CDR3 is TGTGCCACCAGCAGACCGACAGAAAATTCACCCCTCCACTTT. Translation: CATSRPTENSPLHF.

There are a few counts of this clone. The chain employs TRBV11-2 and TRBJ2-5; TRBD2 matches 7 bases. V shed 6 bases and J 1 base; nucleotides not matched to a gene: 11. Germline CDR1 reads SGHAT; CDR2 reads FQNNGV. The CDR3 has 16 amino acids. The CDR3 coding sequence is TGTGCCAGCAGACCCGGGGCTAGCGGCCCCCAAGAGACCCAGTACTTC. Translation gives CASRPGASGPQETQYF.

The rearrangement joins TRBV6-1 to TRBJ1-2, with unresolved D. Between the trimmed V and J ends, which lost 8 bases and 8 bases, there was a span of 18 bases. The CDR3 is 13 residues long. Germline CDR1 reads MNHNS; CDR2 reads SASEGT. CDR3 DNA: TGTGCCAGCTGGGAAGAACGAGAGCGAGGCTACACCTTC. As protein: CASWEERERGYTF.

This chain uses TRBV4-1 with TRBJ2-6, with D perhaps matching TRBD1 (6 bases). V lost 5 bases, J lost 1 base, and 9 bases lay in between. The CDR3 consists of 15 residues. CDR1 and CDR2 (germline): MGHRA, YSYEKL. CDR3 region: CASSAQGSGANVLTF. CDR3 DNA: TGCGCCAGCAGCGCACAGGGTTCTGGGGCCAACGTCCTGACTTTC.